The 27 T cell receptor beta chains listed next were all sequenced from one sample in a study of T cell therapy after organ transplantation. Therapy product cells were restimulated with a CMV peptide pool for about 4 hours, then IFN-gamma-secreting cells were captured. No cognate antigen is known for these TCRs. This table comes from immunoSEQ multiplex PCR, and its TCRdb copy is limited to in-frame clones, with some not included. The data hold about 1,200 clones, with 30% to 45% observed a single time. Sequencing input: cultured CD8+ T cells. The receptors derive from a human patient who had received a solid organ transplant and had CMV disease. Some T cells may be the graft donor's.

The chain joins TRBV4-3 to TRBJ2-7; 7 bases agree with TRBD2. The trim removed 0 bases at V and 7 bases at J, leaving 12 bases unmatched. Germline lookup yields CDR1 LGHNA and CDR2 YSLEER. CDR3 length equals 16 residues. CDR3 bases: TGCGCCAGCAGCCAAGACGGCGGGAGAGGTTGGCAGGAGCAGTACTTC. This translates into CASSQDGGRGWQEQYF.

The chain couples TRBV4-3 to TRBJ2-7; D is unresolved. V shed 0 bases and J shed 1 base, with 10 bases lying between them. The CDR3 is 15 residues long. Germline values: CDR1 LGHNA, CDR2 YSLEER. The DNA for the CDR3 is TGCGCCAGCAGCCAAGAACGGTCGGAGTCCTACGAGCAGTACTTC. It translates to CASSQERSESYEQYF.

The gene calls are TRBV4-3 and TRBJ2-7; 12 bases map to TRBD2. Germline V gene data show CDR1 as LGHNA and CDR2 as YSLEER. The CDR3 consists of 17 residues. The V and J ends lost 1 base and 2 bases, in that order; junction bases with no gene match: 6. The CDR3 sequence: CASSQAVLAGGTYEQYF. The CDR3 region has the DNA TGCGCCAGCAGCCAAGCGGTACTAGCGGGAGGCACCTACGAGCAGTACTTC.

This chain links TRBV10-3 with TRBJ2-1; TRBD1 matches 7 bases. The CDR3 is made up of 13 amino acids. Germline lookup yields CDR1 ENHRY and CDR2 SYGVKD. The J segment lost 4 bases and the V segment lost 6 bases, leaving 3 bases of the junction unmatched. The CDR3 is CAIRGTDYNEQFF. The CDR3, as DNA: TGTGCCATCAGGGGGACAGATTACAATGAGCAGTTCTTC.

This clone was observed a handful of times. In the same sample, other DNA sequences code for this CDR3. The genes are TRBV4-3 and TRBJ1-2, with a possible D match to TRBD1 (6 bases). Germline V gives CDR1 LGHNA, CDR2 YSLEER. The CDR3 runs 14 residues. Between the trimmed V and J ends, which lost 0 bases and 2 bases, there was a span of 7 bases. This CDR3 reads CASSQETGNYGYTF. The CDR3 nucleotides are TGCGCCAGCAGCCAAGAAACAGGGAACTATGGCTACACCTTC.

This clone appeared a few times. The V gene is TRBV4-3, the J gene TRBJ1-3; D gene unclear. The CDR3 consists of 15 residues. Germline lookup yields CDR1 LGHNA and CDR2 YSLEER. Between the trimmed V and J ends, which lost 3 bases and 0 bases, there was a span of 9 bases. The CDR3 DNA is TGCGCCAGCAGCCATCTCGCCGACTCTGGAAACACCATATATTTT. As protein: CASSHLADSGNTIYF.

The V call is TRBV5-6, the J call TRBJ1-2; D ambiguous. V gave up 0 bases and J gave up 4 bases, with 13 bases separating them. This CDR3 is 15 amino acids long. Looked up from germline, CDR1 is SGHDT and CDR2 is YYEEEE. The CDR3: CASSLGRGKTYGYTF. Written as DNA, the CDR3 is TGTGCCAGCAGCTTGGGACGGGGAAAGACCTATGGCTACACCTTC.

There are a few counts of this clone. The chain joins TRBV4-3 to TRBJ2-2, with D unresolved. Trimming left V 0 bases short and J 1 base short, with 6 bases between. Germline lookup yields CDR1 LGHNA and CDR2 YSLEER. This CDR3 spans 15 amino acids. The CDR3 region is CASSQDAGNTGELFF. CDR3 DNA sequence: TGCGCCAGCAGCCAAGATGCAGGGAACACCGGGGAGCTGTTTTTT.

This clone counts as large. The chain links TRBV27 to TRBJ2-5; D might be TRBD2 (5 bases). CDR3 length: 14 residues. Germline loops: CDR1 MNHEY, CDR2 SMNVEV (reference sequence). The ends were cut back, 5 bases at V and 2 bases at J, with 12 bases in the middle. The CDR3, as DNA: TGTGCCAGCAGTCCCCTGGGGAGACAAGAGACCCAGTACTTC. Its protein product is CASSPLGRQETQYF.

This clone is labeled as medium-sized. The rearrangement links TRBV30 to TRBJ1-5; 9 positions agree with TRBD1. Germline CDR1 is GTSNPN and CDR2 is SVGIG (reference sequence). The length of the CDR3 is 15 residues. Trimming removed 0 bases from V and 3 bases from J; junction bases left unmatched: 3. The CDR3 loop reads CAWSVHRGLNQPQHF. Written as DNA, the CDR3 is TGTGCCTGGAGTGTACACAGGGGGCTCAATCAGCCCCAGCATTTT.

Only a few counts were recorded for this clone. V usage is TRBV11-1 and J usage is TRBJ1-1; a possible D gene is TRBD1 (6 bases). V dropped 5 bases and J dropped 1 base, with 14 bases sitting between them. Germline loops: CDR1 SGHAT, CDR2 FQDESV (reference sequence). The CDR3 is 15 residues long. The chain's CDR3 is CASSERSGENTEAFF. The CDR3 DNA follows: TGTGCCAGCAGCGAAAGGTCAGGGGAGAACACTGAAGCTTTCTTT.

This rearrangement joins TRBV4-3 to TRBJ2-7; D is ambiguous. Germline CDR1 LGHNA, CDR2 YSLEER. The V gene lost 3 bases and the J gene lost 6 bases, with 15 bases spanning the gap. This CDR3 has 14 amino acids. DNA for the CDR3: TGCGCCAGCAGCCATTCGTCCTTAGTTTCCGAGCAGTACTTC. Translation gives CASSHSSLVSEQYF.

This clone is deemed large (0.1 to 1%). The same CDR3 can be traced to other DNA sequences in this sample. The rearrangement joins TRBV4-3 to TRBJ2-7; D is unclear. Trimming shortened V by 3 bases and J by 2 bases, and 11 bases separated the two germline ends. Germline CDR1 and CDR2: LGHNA and YSLEER. This CDR3 contains 14 residues. CDR3 amino acids: CASSQEPGPYEQYF. The CDR3, as DNA: TGCGCCAGCAGCCAGGAACCGGGCCCCTACGAGCAGTACTTC.

This clone is medium-sized in the sample. The chain joins TRBV4-3 to TRBJ1-2; the D gene is possibly TRBD1 (6 bases). V was shortened by 0 bases and J by 5 bases, with 13 bases between the two germline ends. Germline loops: CDR1 LGHNA, CDR2 YSLEER. CDR3 length: 15 residues. CDR3 bases: TGCGCCAGCAGCCAAGAAATCCAGGGGATTTATGGCTACACCTTC. This gives the protein CASSQEIQGIYGYTF.

The chain recombines TRBV7-6 with TRBJ1-2; D is uncertain. V lost 2 bases and J lost 6, with 7 bases in between. The germline V gene encodes CDR1 SGHVS and CDR2 FNYEAQ. CDR3 size: 12 residues. The CDR3 spells CASSLIDDGYTF. In DNA, the CDR3 is TGTGCCAGCAGCTTAATTGACGATGGCTACACCTTC.

In its sample, this clone ranks as hyperexpanded. The chain employs TRBV16 and TRBJ1-5; D unresolved. The CDR3 is 15 amino acids. CDR1 and CDR2 (germline): KGHSY, FQNENV. Trimming removed 0 bases from V and 2 bases from J, with 8 bases in between. The CDR3 sequence: CASSQSFEGNQPQHF. The CDR3 DNA reads as TGTGCCAGCAGCCAATCCTTTGAGGGCAATCAGCCCCAGCATTTT.

A few counts support this clone. The rearrangement joins TRBV28 to TRBJ1-5; TRBD1 might be the D (5 bases). The CDR3 loop spans 14 amino acids. Germline V CDR1 and CDR2: MDHEN, SYDVKM. Trimming pared 1 base from V and 4 bases from J, leaving 8 bases between. The CDR3 spells CASSLLGDNQPQHF. CDR3 in DNA: TGTGCCAGCAGTTTATTAGGGGATAATCAGCCCCAGCATTTT. Complete variable domain (other parts from reference TRBV28 and TRBJ1-5): DVKVTQSSRYLVKRTGEKVFLECVQDMDHENMFWYRQDPGLGLRLIYFSYDVKMKEKGDIPEGYSVSREKKERFSLILESASTNQTSMYLCASSLLGDNQPQHFGDGTRLSIL.

Judged by abundance, this clone is medium-sized. The V gene is TRBV4-3, the J gene TRBJ2-1, with D unclear. Deletions cut 2 bases from V and 7 bases from J, with 12 bases between. This CDR3 region has 14 residues. Germline CDR1 and CDR2: LGHNA and YSLEER. The CDR3 here is CASSQTALGNEQFF. The CDR3 DNA reads TGCGCCAGCAGCCAAACGGCCCTGGGGAATGAGCAGTTCTTC.

This clone is large by share. The rearrangement joins TRBV4-3 to TRBJ1-6, with D possibly TRBD1 on 5 matching bases. V lost 0 bases, J lost 8 bases, and 14 bases lay in between. Germline V gives CDR1 LGHNA, CDR2 YSLEER. There are 16 residues in the CDR3. The CDR3 protein is CASSQEPGRGDSPLHF. The CDR3 DNA reads TGCGCCAGCAGCCAAGAGCCGGGACGGGGGGATTCACCCCTCCACTTT.

The V and J genes are TRBV4-3 and TRBJ2-2; 12 nucleotides line up with TRBD2. V dropped 5 bases and J dropped 5; count of bases not matched to a gene: 3. Germline V gene lookup returns CDR1 LGHNA and CDR2 YSLEER. The CDR3 consists of 15 residues. CDR3: CASSEGTSGTGELFF. CDR3 DNA: TGCGCCAGCAGCGAAGGGACTAGCGGGACCGGGGAGCTGTTTTTT.

By frequency in the sample, this clone is hyperexpanded. J is TRBJ1-6 and V is TRBV4-3; D is ambiguous. Germline CDR1 LGHNA, CDR2 YSLEER. This CDR3 spans 13 amino acids. The V and J ends lost 0 bases and 10 bases respectively, with 7 bases between them. The CDR3 here is CASSQEAESPLHF. CDR3 sequence (DNA): TGCGCCAGCAGCCAAGAAGCCGAATCACCCCTCCACTTT.

This clone was counted between two and nine times. J is TRBJ2-3 and V is TRBV4-3; tentatively, D is TRBD1 (5 bases). This CDR3 spans 15 amino acids. V lost 3 bases, J lost 4 bases, and 14 bases lay in between. Germline values: CDR1 LGHNA, CDR2 YSLEER. CDR3 in DNA: TGCGCCAGCAGCCAGGGCACAGGCAAATCAGATACGCAGTATTTT. Protein sequence: CASSQGTGKSDTQYF.

This clone was observed a handful of times. The chain uses TRBV6-5 and TRBJ2-5; 7 nucleotides agree with TRBD2. J lost 7 bases, V lost 5 bases, and 13 bases had no gene match. The germline V gene has CDR1 MNHEY and CDR2 SVGAGI. There are 15 residues in the CDR3. CDR3 in DNA: TGTGCCAGCAGTCCCTCTGGAGGGGAGGGAGGGACCCAGTACTTC. Its protein is CASSPSGGEGGTQYF.

This clone is large by share. The chain links TRBV4-3 to TRBJ2-2; D not resolved. Germline lookup yields CDR1 LGHNA and CDR2 YSLEER. V was shortened by 0 bases and J by 9 bases, with 8 bases between the two germline ends. This CDR3 has 13 amino acids. As DNA, the CDR3 is TGCGCCAGCAGCCAAGAGCCAGAGAGGGAGCTGTTTTTT. This translates into CASSQEPERELFF.

V gene TRBV28 combines with J gene TRBJ2-7; 10 bases match TRBD1. CDR3 length: 15 amino acids. Germline lookup yields CDR1 MDHEN and CDR2 SYDVKM. With 4 bases clipped from V and 4 bases from J, the junction kept 7 bases outside the gene matches. As DNA, the CDR3 is TGTGCCAGCAGTTCCGGGACAGGGGATTCTTACGAGCAGTACTTC. Protein sequence: CASSSGTGDSYEQYF.

In this sample, this clone turned up a few times. CDR3 in DNA: TGTGCCAGCAGTAGGAAACAGGAGTACAATGAGCAGTTCTTC. It yields the protein CASSRKQEYNEQFF. V is TRBV6-5 and J is TRBJ2-1; D perhaps matches TRBD1 (5 bases). The V gene lost 5 bases and the J gene lost 4 bases, with 12 bases spanning the gap. The CDR3 is 14 residues long. CDR1 is MNHEY and CDR2 is SVGAGI in the germline V gene.

The rearrangement uses TRBV13 and TRBJ2-3; maybe TRBD1 (6 bases). V dropped 5 bases and J dropped 1 base, with 10 bases sitting between them. The length of the CDR3 is 14 residues. The V gene's germline CDR1 is PRHDT and CDR2 FYEKMQ (reference sequence). The DNA for the CDR3 is TGTGCCAGCAGCCCGGCAGGGGGCACAGATACGCAGTATTTT. Translating it yields CASSPAGGTDTQYF. Full variable domain (missing parts from reference TRBV13 and TRBJ2-3): AAGVIQSPRHLIKEKRETATLKCYPIPRHDTVYWYQQGPGQDPQFLISFYEKMQSDKGSIPDRFSAQQFSDYHSELNMSSLELGDSALYFCASSPAGGTDTQYFGPGTRLTVL.